Below, 4 T cell receptor beta chains from the same sample are listed, as sequenced in a study of blood T cell repertoires in COVID-19. Profiling relied on immunoSEQ multiplex PCR, and the TCRdb table lists in-frame clones only, not all of them. The data hold approximately 210,000 clones, with 80% to 90% observed a single time. Specimen: peripheral blood. The receptor set was obtained from a woman in her seventies with acute or convalescent COVID-19.

As for this clone: The junction departs from germline at one end; a sequencing error may be responsible. The rearrangement joins TRBV11-2 to TRBJ2-1; the D is unclear. Germline CDR1 reads SGHAT; CDR2 reads FQNNGV. The CDR3 totals 15 residues. CDR3 loop: CASSLELSSYNEQFF. DNA of the CDR3: TGTGCCAGCAGTTTAGAGTTGAGCTCCTACAATGAGCAGTTCTTC.

The chain carries TRBV5-6 and TRBJ2-6; 9 positions match TRBD1. Unmatched junction bases numbered 6, after V lost 0 bases and J lost 2 bases. CDR3 size: 18 residues. Germline lookup yields CDR1 SGHDT and CDR2 YYEEEE. The CDR3 loop reads CASSLGPGQGAGANVLTF. The CDR3 bases are TGTGCCAGCAGCTTGGGACCGGGACAGGGAGCTGGGGCCAACGTCCTGACTTTC.

The CDR3 DNA reads as TGTGCCAGCAGCGTCGGGACTAGCGGAAACTACGAGCAGTACTTC. This codes for CASSVGTSGNYEQYF. The chain couples TRBV11-3 to TRBJ2-7; 11 positions match TRBD2. V lost 5 bases to trimming and J lost 3 bases; unmatched junction nucleotides: 6. The CDR3 runs 15 residues. CDR1 and CDR2 (germline): SGHNT, YENEEA. The whole variable domain, filled in from reference TRBV11-3 and TRBJ2-7, reads EAGVVQSPRYKIIEKKQPVAFWCNPISGHNTLYWYLQNLGQGPELLIRYENEEAVDDSQLPKDRFSAERLKGVDSTLKIQPAELGDSAVYLCASSVGTSGNYEQYFGPGTRLTVT.

This chain connects TRBV28 to TRBJ2-4, with 8 bases aligning to TRBD2. The germline CDR1 and CDR2 sequences are MDHEN and SYDVKM. The CDR3 sequence is 17 residues long. The ends lost 6 bases at V and 2 bases at J; junction bases unmatched: 12. Here the CDR3 reads CASSRREAGVTKNIQYF. For the CDR3, the DNA is TGTGCCAGCAGCAGGAGAGAAGCGGGAGTTACCAAAAACATTCAGTACTTC.